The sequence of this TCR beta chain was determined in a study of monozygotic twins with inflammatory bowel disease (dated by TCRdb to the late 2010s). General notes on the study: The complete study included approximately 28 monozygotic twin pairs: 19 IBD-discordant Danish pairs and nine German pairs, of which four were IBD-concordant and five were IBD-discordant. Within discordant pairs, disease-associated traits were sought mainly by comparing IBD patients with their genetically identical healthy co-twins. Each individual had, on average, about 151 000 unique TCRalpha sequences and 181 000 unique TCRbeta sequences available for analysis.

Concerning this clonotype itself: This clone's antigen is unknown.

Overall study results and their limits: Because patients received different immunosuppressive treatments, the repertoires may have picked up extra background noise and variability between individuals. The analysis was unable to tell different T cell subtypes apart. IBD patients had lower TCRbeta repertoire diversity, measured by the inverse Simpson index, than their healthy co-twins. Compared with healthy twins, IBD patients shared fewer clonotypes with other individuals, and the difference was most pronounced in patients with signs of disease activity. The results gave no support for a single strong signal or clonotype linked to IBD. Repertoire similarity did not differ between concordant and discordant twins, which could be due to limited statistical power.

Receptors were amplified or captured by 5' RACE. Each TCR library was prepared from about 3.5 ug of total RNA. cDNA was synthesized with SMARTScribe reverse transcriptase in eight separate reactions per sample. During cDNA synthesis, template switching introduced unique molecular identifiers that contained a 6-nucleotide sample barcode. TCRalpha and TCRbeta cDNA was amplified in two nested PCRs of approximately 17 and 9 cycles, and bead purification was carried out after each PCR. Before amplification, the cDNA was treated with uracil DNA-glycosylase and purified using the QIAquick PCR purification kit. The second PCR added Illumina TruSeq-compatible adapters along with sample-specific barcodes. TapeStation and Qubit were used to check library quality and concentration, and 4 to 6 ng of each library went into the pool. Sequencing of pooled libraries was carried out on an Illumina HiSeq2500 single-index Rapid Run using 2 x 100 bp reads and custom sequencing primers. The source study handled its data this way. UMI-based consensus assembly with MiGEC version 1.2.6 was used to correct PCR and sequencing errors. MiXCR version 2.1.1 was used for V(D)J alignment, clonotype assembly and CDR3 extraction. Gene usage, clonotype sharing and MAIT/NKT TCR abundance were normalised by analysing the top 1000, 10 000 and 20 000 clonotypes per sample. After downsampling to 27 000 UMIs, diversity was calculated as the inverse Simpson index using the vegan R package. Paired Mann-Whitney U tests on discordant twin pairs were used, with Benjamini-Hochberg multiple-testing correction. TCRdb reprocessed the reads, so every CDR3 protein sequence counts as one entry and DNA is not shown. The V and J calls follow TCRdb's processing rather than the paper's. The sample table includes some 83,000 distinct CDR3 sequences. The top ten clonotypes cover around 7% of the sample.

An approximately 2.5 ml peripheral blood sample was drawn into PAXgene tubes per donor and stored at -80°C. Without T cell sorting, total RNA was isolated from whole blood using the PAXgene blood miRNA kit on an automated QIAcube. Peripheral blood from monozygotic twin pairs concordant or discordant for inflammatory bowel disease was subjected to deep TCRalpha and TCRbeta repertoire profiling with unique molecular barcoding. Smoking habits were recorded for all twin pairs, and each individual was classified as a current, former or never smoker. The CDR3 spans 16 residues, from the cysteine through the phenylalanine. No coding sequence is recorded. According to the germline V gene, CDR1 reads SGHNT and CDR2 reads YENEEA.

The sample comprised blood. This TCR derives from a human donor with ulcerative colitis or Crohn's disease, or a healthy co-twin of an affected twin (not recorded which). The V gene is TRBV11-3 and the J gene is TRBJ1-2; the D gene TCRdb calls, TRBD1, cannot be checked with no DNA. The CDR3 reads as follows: CASSALRDPELYGYTF.